The source of this T cell receptor beta chain is a study of blood T cell repertoires in COVID-19 (dated by TCRdb to the early 2020s). For context, the study as a whole: Samples covering the acute and convalescent phases of COVID-19 were provided by collaborators in the United States, Italy and Spain. The prospective study material was composed of cDNA or gDNA derived from T cells, B-cell-depleted T cells, or PBMCs. The dataset comprised deeply sampled blood TCRbeta repertoires from subjects exposed to, actively infected with, or recovered from COVID-19. A freely available public database, intended as a resource for researchers studying the immune response to SARS-CoV-2, is where the repertoires were released. The samples were drawn from two sources: the first 160 participants of the ongoing ImmuneRACE study, and 1,200 or so subjects contributed by 6 global collaborators. Sample metadata almost always included a de-identified subject ID, COVID-19 status, age in years and sex. Where available, HLA class I and class II types were taken from metadata supplied by the sample provider and were not determined by assay-based typing.

Comments on this clone: The target of this receptor is not known. No clone much larger than this one lies a single base away; base qualities are absent.

Overall study outcomes, separate from this receptor: The quantity of clinical and demographic metadata differed by source and by participant and was supplied without curation.

The immunoSEQ Assay, a bias-controlled multiplex PCR, was used to amplify TCRbeta CDR3 regions from genomic DNA. The source study handled its data this way. The number of nucleated cells in each sample was estimated from the amplification of reference gene primers within the assay. To quantify the absolute abundance of each unique TCRbeta CDR3 rearrangement, sequence reads were collapsed and filtered. For each sample, productive Simpson clonality was calculated by taking the square root of Simpson's diversity index across productive rearrangements. Held by TCRdb, this immuneACCESS table contains in-frame sequences only and omits some clones. Under half of the omission traces to an unresolved V gene where checked; the cause of the rest is unknown. The V and J calls and clone size were taken over from that table, and D and trimming were inferred from the DNA. This sample is represented by 280,000 or so clones; 88% of them were singletons. The ten most abundant clones make up roughly 9.1% of the sample.

From its cysteine to its phenylalanine, the CDR3 spans 15 amino acids. Only the CDR3 DNA stays, 45 bases, in frame from base 1. For CDR1 and CDR2, the germline V gene lists KGHSH and LQKENI. Trimming leaves V shorter by 3 bases and J shorter by 6 bases, with the junction holding 6 bases beyond the gene matches. Each collaborating institution followed its own protocols to collect whole blood in K2EDTA tubes. For TCRbeta analysis, collaborators shipped samples as frozen whole blood, isolated PBMCs, or DNA extracted from either of those sample types. This TCR was sampled from a man younger than 35 with active or convalescent COVID-19. Material for sequencing was peripheral blood. The sequence links TRBV18 to TRBJ2-3, with TRBD2 identical over 10 junction bases. CDR3 protein: CASSPPQRGGDTQYF. The nucleotide sequence reads TGTGCCAGCTCACCCCCTCAGCGGGGGGGCGATACGCAGTATTTT. The entire variable domain, with the stretches around the CDR3 drawn from the reference TRBV18 and TRBJ2-3 proteins, is NAGVMQNPRHLVRRRGQEARLRCSPMKGHSHVYWYRQLPEEGLKFMVYLQKENIIDESGMPKERFSAEFPKEGPSILRIQQVVRGDSAAYFCASSPPQRGGDTQYFGPGTRLTVL.